This T cell receptor (beta chain) appears in the sequencing data of a study of cytomegalovirus exposure and HLA in healthy donors. Study-wide points: Later, an analysis found that common viral pathogens appeared to be linked with several of the most significant clusters.

Details on this clone: Its specificity is not known.

The PCR used 60 Vbeta and 13 Jbeta primers. Sequenced by immunoSEQ multiplex PCR; TCRdb stores in-frame clones only, minus some. The top ten hold about 1.8% of the sample, which has under 150,000 clones, around 72% seen once. Germline trimming cut 0 bases from V and 2 bases from J; bases unmatched to any gene: 5. Germline lookup yields CDR1 MNHNY and CDR2 SVGAGI (reference sequence). The CDR3 extends over 16 amino acids. This TCR came from a woman aged 40 to 50 in good health and CMV-seronegative. V gene TRBV6-6 combines with J gene TRBJ2-3; 7 nucleotides agree with TRBD2. The material sequenced was PBMCs. This chain's CDR3 is CASSYSMGLTTDTQYF. DNA for the CDR3: TGTGCCAGCAGTTACTCGATGGGACTAACCACAGATACGCAGTATTTT.